These 3 T cell receptor beta chains were all obtained from the same sample, sequenced in a study of blood T cell repertoires in COVID-19 (dated by TCRdb to 2020 to 2021). Library preparation was by the immunoSEQ multiplex PCR assay. This is the immuneACCESS table as TCRdb keeps it, with only in-frame sequences that have V and J called. A part of the clones is gone; compared with another copy, unresolved V genes explain less than half, and the rest is unexplained. The sample table records tens of thousands of clones; more than 80% of these occur just once. The top ten constitute around 13% of the sample. Material for sequencing was peripheral blood. These receptors were collected from a man aged 50 to 60 with active or convalescent COVID-19.

The rearrangement uses TRBV6-5 and TRBJ1-1; 7 nucleotides agree with TRBD1. This CDR3 has 14 residues. From germline, CDR1 is MNHEY and CDR2 SVGAGI. V was pared by 6 bases and J by 6 bases, with 10 bases of the junction left unmatched. CDR3 nucleotides: TGTGCCAGCAGGGTCAAACAGGGGTTCGCTGAAGCTTTCTTT. Its protein product is CASRVKQGFAEAFF.

This clone came up once. J is TRBJ1-5 and V is TRBV27; D not certain. V was cut by 0 bases and J by 1 base, with 7 bases left in between. The germline gives CDR1 MNHEY, CDR2 SMNVEV (reference sequence). The CDR3 runs 15 residues. The CDR3 protein is CASSLSARSNQPQHF. In nucleotides, the CDR3 is TGTGCCAGCAGTTTATCGGCCCGAAGCAATCAGCCCCAGCATTTT.

V usage is TRBV27 and J usage is TRBJ1-5; perhaps TRBD1 as D (6 bases). Germline V CDR1 and CDR2: MNHEY, SMNVEV (reference sequence). The CDR3 sequence is 14 residues long. V lost 6 bases, J lost 4 bases, and 13 bases lay in between. CDR3 in amino acids: CASRKFTGNQPQHF. In nucleotides, the CDR3 is TGTGCCAGCAGAAAATTCACAGGGAATCAGCCCCAGCATTTT.